This T cell receptor (beta chain) was obtained from a study of molecular identifiers for immune sequencing clone quantification. Study background: In replicates, RNA from 20,000 or 100,000 naive CD8 cells was split five ways, four sequenced.

TCRdb redid the calling of the PCR reads with MiXCR, one entry per CDR3 protein. The sample carries some 580,000 distinct CDR3 sequences, around 25% recorded once. This clonotype was counted at least ten times. V was clipped by 1 base and J by 2 bases, with 11 bases between them. The CDR3 covers 15 residues. Germline V lookup: CDR1 SGHDT, CDR2 YYEEEE. The sample taken for sequencing was naive CD8+ T cells from blood, with Jurkat cell RNA spiked in. The subset is: FACS-sorted CD8+CD4-CCR7+CD45RA+ naive T cells. This sequence originates from a human donor in good health. Some libraries in this study had Jurkat cell RNA spiked in. J is TRBJ2-3 and V is TRBV5-6; D perhaps matches TRBD2 (6 bases). Written as DNA, the CDR3 is TGTGCCAGCAGCTTGTGGGCGGACTACACAGATACGCAGTATTTT. Residues: CASSLWADYTDTQYF.